The clone carrying this T cell receptor (beta chain) has a single count. The data are from a study of blood T cell repertoires in COVID-19. In the study overall: T cells, B-cell-depleted T cells, or PBMCs provided the cDNA or gDNA that served as material.

Cohorts were based on clinical histories the participants reported. TCRdb's copy holds only in-frame clones and misses some; the assay was immunoSEQ multiplex PCR. The sample records a few hundred thousand clones, less than 90% being singletons. This sequence was found in a woman under 40 who had been exposed to COVID-19. Specimen: PBMCs or T cells enriched from blood (not recorded which).

CDR3 bases: TGTGCCAGCAGATTTCAGGGGATGAACACTGAAGCTTTCTTT. Encoded protein: CASRFQGMNTEAFF. V gene TRBV27 combines with J gene TRBJ1-1; D might be TRBD1 (6 bases). Germline V gene lookup returns CDR1 MNHEY and CDR2 SMNVEV (reference sequence). V shed 6 bases and J shed 0 bases, with 11 bases lying between them. CDR3 size: 14 residues.